A selection of T cell receptor beta chains follows, all from one sample in a study of neurological immune-mediated disorders. A single record per CDR3 protein comes from TCRdb applying MiXCR to the 5' RACE reads. The table has 30,000 to 45,000 distinct CDR3 sequences, more than 4.5% seen once. The material sequenced was CD4+ T cells from blood. These receptors all come from a man younger than 35 in good health. Both conserved end residues are part of each CDR3. D genes are given only for firm matches. Clone size is shown for a subset of rows, as once, few, many or a class of expanded clone.

d_call: NA
cdr3_length: 12
v_call: TRBV2
clone_size: many
j_call: TRBJ2-1
cdr3_nt: TGTGCCAGCAGTGCCTCCTACAATGAGCAGTTCTTC
cdr3_aa: CASSASYNEQFF

d_call: NA
cdr3_length: 14
v_call: TRBV5-5
clone_size: many
j_call: TRBJ2-4
cdr3_nt: TGTGCCAGCAGCTTGGGGCCCAGTGAAAACATTCAGTACTTC
cdr3_aa: CASSLGPSENIQYF

d_call: TRBD2
cdr3_length: 15
v_call: TRBV25-1
clone_size: NA
j_call: TRBJ2-1
cdr3_nt: TGTGCCAGCAGTGGGACTAGCCGGGATGACAATGAGCAGTTCTTC
cdr3_aa: CASSGTSRDDNEQFF

d_call: NA
cdr3_length: 15
v_call: TRBV4-2
clone_size: many
j_call: TRBJ1-2
cdr3_nt: TGTGCCAGCAGCCAAGTGGGGCAGGGATCCTATGGCTACACCTTC
cdr3_aa: CASSQVGQGSYGYTF

d_call: NA
cdr3_length: 15
v_call: TRBV27
clone_size: many
j_call: TRBJ1-1
cdr3_nt: TGTGCCAGCAGCCCGAAGGGGTACAAGGACACTGAAGCTTTCTTT
cdr3_aa: CASSPKGYKDTEAFF

d_call: NA
cdr3_length: 16
v_call: TRBV20-1
clone_size: many
j_call: TRBJ1-5
cdr3_nt: TGCAGTGCTAGTCCCTTCGAGCTTTATAGCAATCAGCCCCAGCATTTT
cdr3_aa: CSASPFELYSNQPQHF

d_call: NA
cdr3_length: 14
v_call: TRBV12-3/TRBV12-4
clone_size: many
j_call: TRBJ1-2
cdr3_nt: TGTGCCAGCAGTTTCGACGCAAAGCGGAGTGGCTACACCTTC
cdr3_aa: CASSFDAKRSGYTF

d_call: NA
cdr3_length: 15
v_call: TRBV6-1
clone_size: many
j_call: TRBJ2-2
cdr3_nt: TGTGCCAGCAGTGAATTGGGGGTGAACACCGGGGAGCTGTTTTTT
cdr3_aa: CASSELGVNTGELFF

d_call: TRBD1
cdr3_length: 16
v_call: TRBV20-1
clone_size: many
j_call: TRBJ1-4
cdr3_nt: TGCAGTGCTAGATCAATGCCGGGACAGGGGAATGAAAAACTGTTTTTT
cdr3_aa: CSARSMPGQGNEKLFF

d_call: TRBD1
cdr3_length: 15
v_call: TRBV5-1
clone_size: many
j_call: TRBJ1-5
cdr3_nt: TGCGCCAGCAGCTTGGGGGGGACAGAGAATCAGCCCCAGCATTTT
cdr3_aa: CASSLGGTENQPQHF

d_call: NA
cdr3_length: 14
v_call: TRBV20-1
clone_size: many
j_call: TRBJ2-2
cdr3_nt: TGCAGTGCTAGAGAGGCCAGCGCGAGAGGGGAGCTGTTTTTT
cdr3_aa: CSAREASARGELFF

d_call: TRBD1
cdr3_length: 16
v_call: TRBV20-1
clone_size: many
j_call: TRBJ1-1
cdr3_nt: TGCAGTGCTAGAAAGGGAACAGGGGATTTTTACACTGAAGCTTTCTTT
cdr3_aa: CSARKGTGDFYTEAFF

d_call: TRBD2
cdr3_length: 18
v_call: TRBV3-1
clone_size: many
j_call: TRBJ2-3
cdr3_nt: TGTGCCAGCAGCCAAGTCTACCTAGCGGGGGCCGGGGCAGATACGCAGTATTTT
cdr3_aa: CASSQVYLAGAGADTQYF

d_call: NA
cdr3_length: 15
v_call: TRBV12-3/TRBV12-4
clone_size: NA
j_call: TRBJ1-5
cdr3_nt: TGTGCCAGCAGTTTAGGGGACTCTTCCAGGCAGCCCCAGCATTTT
cdr3_aa: CASSLGDSSRQPQHF

d_call: NA
cdr3_length: 16
v_call: TRBV5-4
clone_size: many
j_call: TRBJ1-4
cdr3_nt: TGTGCCAGCAGCCCCCCTCCAGGGACAACTAATGAAAAACTGTTTTTT
cdr3_aa: CASSPPPGTTNEKLFF

d_call: TRBD1
cdr3_length: 16
v_call: TRBV5-8
clone_size: many
j_call: TRBJ2-2
cdr3_nt: TGTGCCAGCAGCCGGACAGGGGGTTTCGATACCGGGGAGCTGTTTTTT
cdr3_aa: CASSRTGGFDTGELFF

d_call: NA
cdr3_length: 16
v_call: TRBV5-1
clone_size: many
j_call: TRBJ1-2
cdr3_nt: TGCGCCAGCAGCCCCGTGGGTTCCGGGGCTGGCTATGGCTACACCTTC
cdr3_aa: CASSPVGSGAGYGYTF

d_call: NA
cdr3_length: 14
v_call: TRBV5-1
clone_size: many
j_call: TRBJ2-7
cdr3_nt: TGCGCCAGCAGCTTAATACCAGGGAGTTCCGAGCAGTACTTC
cdr3_aa: CASSLIPGSSEQYF

d_call: TRBD2
cdr3_length: 15
v_call: TRBV7-2
clone_size: many
j_call: TRBJ2-7
cdr3_nt: TGTGCCAGCAGCTTAATTAGCGGGGGTAGCTACGAGCAGTACTTC
cdr3_aa: CASSLISGGSYEQYF

d_call: NA
cdr3_length: 13
v_call: TRBV7-9
clone_size: NA
j_call: TRBJ1-5
cdr3_nt: TGTGCCAGCAGCTTTTCGGCTGATCAGCCCCAGCATTTT
cdr3_aa: CASSFSADQPQHF

d_call: NA
cdr3_length: 12
v_call: TRBV12-3/TRBV12-4
clone_size: many
j_call: TRBJ1-2
cdr3_nt: TGTGCCAGCAGTTTAGGCAGATATGGCTACACCTTC
cdr3_aa: CASSLGRYGYTF

d_call: TRBD1
cdr3_length: 13
v_call: TRBV7-3
clone_size: many
j_call: TRBJ1-5
cdr3_nt: TGTGCCAGCAGCTTAGGACAGGATCAGCCCCAGCATTTT
cdr3_aa: CASSLGQDQPQHF

d_call: TRBD1
cdr3_length: 15
v_call: TRBV6-6
clone_size: many
j_call: TRBJ1-5
cdr3_nt: TGTGCCAGCAGTTCCACGGACAGGGAGAGTCAGCCCCAGCATTTT
cdr3_aa: CASSSTDRESQPQHF

d_call: TRBD1
cdr3_length: 14
v_call: TRBV6-2/TRBV6-3
clone_size: many
j_call: TRBJ1-2
cdr3_nt: TGTGCCAGCAGAACAGGGGGCGCAGGCTATGGCTACACCTTC
cdr3_aa: CASRTGGAGYGYTF

d_call: NA
cdr3_length: 17
v_call: TRBV4-1
clone_size: many
j_call: TRBJ1-6
cdr3_nt: TGCGCCAGCAGCCCGGGGACGGCACAGGCCCCAGATTCACCCCTCCACTTT
cdr3_aa: CASSPGTAQAPDSPLHF

d_call: TRBD1
cdr3_length: 15
v_call: TRBV7-3
clone_size: NA
j_call: TRBJ2-5
cdr3_nt: TGTGCCAGCGGCTCCGGAGAGGGGGCTGAAAAGACCCAGTACTTC
cdr3_aa: CASGSGEGAEKTQYF

d_call: TRBD1
cdr3_length: 15
v_call: TRBV5-1
clone_size: many
j_call: TRBJ2-7
cdr3_nt: TGCGCCAGCAGGGTATCCGGGACAGCGACCTACGAGCAGTACTTC
cdr3_aa: CASRVSGTATYEQYF

d_call: NA
cdr3_length: 15
v_call: TRBV6-2/TRBV6-3
clone_size: few
j_call: TRBJ1-5
cdr3_nt: TGTGCCAGCAGTTCCCTCGGAGGGCGCAATCAGCCCCAGCATTTT
cdr3_aa: CASSSLGGRNQPQHF

d_call: TRBD2
cdr3_length: 17
v_call: TRBV20-1
clone_size: many
j_call: TRBJ2-1
cdr3_nt: TGCAGTGCTAGAGATCTTGGTGGACTAGCGAGAAACAATGAGCAGTTCTTC
cdr3_aa: CSARDLGGLARNNEQFF

d_call: NA
cdr3_length: 16
v_call: TRBV2
clone_size: many
j_call: TRBJ1-5
cdr3_nt: TGTGCCAGCAGTGAAGCTAGGGTTAAATTAAATCAGCCCCAGCATTTT
cdr3_aa: CASSEARVKLNQPQHF

d_call: TRBD1
cdr3_length: 17
v_call: TRBV11-2
clone_size: many
j_call: TRBJ2-2
cdr3_nt: TGTGCCAGCAGCTTAGATCCACGGCAGGGGGCAACCGGGGAGCTGTTTTTT
cdr3_aa: CASSLDPRQGATGELFF

d_call: NA
cdr3_length: 15
v_call: TRBV6-5
clone_size: many
j_call: TRBJ2-7
cdr3_nt: TGTGCCAGCAGTTACTCGGTACAGGATACATACGAGCAGTACTTC
cdr3_aa: CASSYSVQDTYEQYF

d_call: NA
cdr3_length: 15
v_call: TRBV5-1
clone_size: many
j_call: TRBJ2-1
cdr3_nt: TGCGCCAGCAGCTCCGAGACCCCGTCCTACAATGAGCAGTTCTTC
cdr3_aa: CASSSETPSYNEQFF

d_call: TRBD1
cdr3_length: 15
v_call: TRBV5-1
clone_size: many
j_call: TRBJ1-6
cdr3_nt: TGCGCCAGCAGCTTAACCGGGACAGGGGGTTCACCCCTCCACTTT
cdr3_aa: CASSLTGTGGSPLHF

d_call: TRBD1
cdr3_length: 14
v_call: TRBV6-6
clone_size: many
j_call: TRBJ1-1
cdr3_nt: TGTGCCAGCAGTTACAGGGGGCGTGACACTGAAGCTTTCTTT
cdr3_aa: CASSYRGRDTEAFF

d_call: TRBD2
cdr3_length: 15
v_call: TRBV7-2
clone_size: many
j_call: TRBJ2-7
cdr3_nt: TGTGCCAGCAGCTCCCAGTGGGGGGGAATCTACGAGCAGTACTTC
cdr3_aa: CASSSQWGGIYEQYF

d_call: TRBD2
cdr3_length: 17
v_call: TRBV6-2/TRBV6-3
clone_size: NA
j_call: TRBJ2-3
cdr3_nt: TGTGCCAGCAGTTCTCGGACTAGCGGGGCTGCCACAGATACGCAGTATTTT
cdr3_aa: CASSSRTSGAATDTQYF

d_call: TRBD1
cdr3_length: 15
v_call: TRBV20-1
clone_size: many
j_call: TRBJ2-7
cdr3_nt: TGCAGTGCTAGACGCCCGGGACAGAATCCTTACGAGCAGTACTTC
cdr3_aa: CSARRPGQNPYEQYF

d_call: NA
cdr3_length: 14
v_call: TRBV6-1
clone_size: many
j_call: TRBJ1-1
cdr3_nt: TGTGCCAGCAGTGAAGTAGGCAGGGCGACTGAAGCTTTCTTT
cdr3_aa: CASSEVGRATEAFF

d_call: NA
cdr3_length: 13
v_call: TRBV25-1
clone_size: many
j_call: TRBJ2-3
cdr3_nt: TGTGCCAGCAGTGAAGGATCCACAGATACGCAGTATTTT
cdr3_aa: CASSEGSTDTQYF

d_call: NA
cdr3_length: 12
v_call: TRBV11-2
clone_size: many
j_call: TRBJ1-2
cdr3_nt: TGTGCCAGCAGCCGCTACCTAGAGGGCTACACCTTC
cdr3_aa: CASSRYLEGYTF

d_call: NA
cdr3_length: 16
v_call: TRBV29-1
clone_size: many
j_call: TRBJ1-2
cdr3_nt: TGCAGCGTTGAACTCCAGGGGAAGGGTCTTAACTATGGCTACACCTTC
cdr3_aa: CSVELQGKGLNYGYTF

d_call: NA
cdr3_length: 14
v_call: TRBV20-1
clone_size: many
j_call: TRBJ1-1
cdr3_nt: TGCAGTGCGCCCCAGGACCAGCGAGGCACTGAAGCTTTCTTT
cdr3_aa: CSAPQDQRGTEAFF

d_call: NA
cdr3_length: 13
v_call: TRBV6-5
clone_size: many
j_call: TRBJ2-3
cdr3_nt: TGTGCCAGCGGCGGGGTGAACACAGATACGCAGTATTTT
cdr3_aa: CASGGVNTDTQYF

d_call: NA
cdr3_length: 16
v_call: TRBV6-1
clone_size: many
j_call: TRBJ1-3
cdr3_nt: TGTGCCAGCAGTGGCCAACAGGTCCTAAAAGGAAACACCATATATTTT
cdr3_aa: CASSGQQVLKGNTIYF

d_call: TRBD1
cdr3_length: 12
v_call: TRBV10-3
clone_size: many
j_call: TRBJ1-1
cdr3_nt: TGTGCCGTGACAGGGACGGACACTGAAGCTTTCTTT
cdr3_aa: CAVTGTDTEAFF

d_call: NA
cdr3_length: 13
v_call: TRBV12-5
clone_size: many
j_call: TRBJ1-1
cdr3_nt: TGTGCTAGTGGACAAGGGCTAGGGACTGAAGCTTTCTTT
cdr3_aa: CASGQGLGTEAFF

d_call: NA
cdr3_length: 14
v_call: TRBV6-6
clone_size: many
j_call: TRBJ2-1
cdr3_nt: TGTGCCAGCAGTTACTCGGGCCTATACAATGAGCAGTTCTTC
cdr3_aa: CASSYSGLYNEQFF

d_call: TRBD2
cdr3_length: 15
v_call: TRBV20-1
clone_size: many
j_call: TRBJ2-5
cdr3_nt: TGCAGTGCTAGATGGAGCGGGGGGGCCCAAGAGACCCAGTACTTC
cdr3_aa: CSARWSGGAQETQYF

d_call: TRBD1
cdr3_length: 16
v_call: TRBV5-1
clone_size: many
j_call: TRBJ2-7
cdr3_nt: TGCGCCAGCAGCTCAGGGGACAGAGCGACAACCTACGAGCAGTACTTC
cdr3_aa: CASSSGDRATTYEQYF